The clone carrying this T cell receptor (beta chain) showed up just a few times. Antigen: not known. The sample comes from a study of CD8 T cells in ankylosing spondylitis. General study results and limits: According to the report, clones linked to the disease were significantly enriched in matched synovial fluid samples taken from ankylosing spondylitis patients. Clones linked with disease were CD8+ and fairly uncommon in the peripheral blood.

Trimming removed 6 bases at V and 2 bases at J, with 16 bases between. Germline V gene data show CDR1 as SNHLY and CDR2 as FYNNEI. The CDR3 has 16 amino acids. In TCRdb, the 5' RACE reads were re-called with MiXCR into one record per CDR3 protein. Here the sample spans more than 150,000 distinct CDR3 sequences, about 18% being singletons. The sequenced sample consisted of blood, either unsorted or a sorted T cell fraction (not recorded which). The chain is built from TRBV2 and TRBJ2-2; D gene ambiguous. This clonotype was sampled from a male donor between 5 and 35 years old with ankylosing spondylitis or in good health (not recorded which). CDR3 residues: CASSGHPAQNTGELFF. In DNA form, the CDR3 reads TGTGCCAGCAGCGGTCATCCGGCCCAAAACACCGGGGAGCTGTTTTTT.